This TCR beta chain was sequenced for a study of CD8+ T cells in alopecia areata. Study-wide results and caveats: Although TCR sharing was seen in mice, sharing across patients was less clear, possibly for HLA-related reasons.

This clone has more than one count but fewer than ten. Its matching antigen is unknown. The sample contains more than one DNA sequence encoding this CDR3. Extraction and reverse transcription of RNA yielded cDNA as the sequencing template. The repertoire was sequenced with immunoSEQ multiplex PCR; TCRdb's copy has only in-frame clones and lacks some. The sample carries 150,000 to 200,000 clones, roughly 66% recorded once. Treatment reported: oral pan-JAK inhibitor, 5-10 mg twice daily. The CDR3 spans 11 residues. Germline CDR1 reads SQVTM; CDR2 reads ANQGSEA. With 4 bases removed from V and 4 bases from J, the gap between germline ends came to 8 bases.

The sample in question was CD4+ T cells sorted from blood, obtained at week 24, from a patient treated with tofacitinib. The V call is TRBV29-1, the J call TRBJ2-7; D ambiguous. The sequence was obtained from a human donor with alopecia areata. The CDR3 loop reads CSVGQIYEQYF. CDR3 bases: TGCAGCGTTGGCCAAATATACGAGCAGTACTTC.